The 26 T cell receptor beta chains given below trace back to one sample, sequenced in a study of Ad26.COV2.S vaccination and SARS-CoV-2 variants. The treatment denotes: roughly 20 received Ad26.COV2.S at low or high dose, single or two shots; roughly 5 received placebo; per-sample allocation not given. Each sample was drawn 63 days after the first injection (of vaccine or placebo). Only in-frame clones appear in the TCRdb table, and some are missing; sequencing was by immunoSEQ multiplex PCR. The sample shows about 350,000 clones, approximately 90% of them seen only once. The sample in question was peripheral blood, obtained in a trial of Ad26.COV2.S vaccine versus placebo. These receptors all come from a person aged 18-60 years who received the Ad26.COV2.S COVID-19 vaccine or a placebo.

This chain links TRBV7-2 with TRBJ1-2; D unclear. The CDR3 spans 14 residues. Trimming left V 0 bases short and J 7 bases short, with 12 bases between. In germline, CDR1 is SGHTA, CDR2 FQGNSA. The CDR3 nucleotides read TGTGCCAGCAGCTTAGCTTTCTCTGGAGGTGGCTACACCTTC. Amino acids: CASSLAFSGGGYTF. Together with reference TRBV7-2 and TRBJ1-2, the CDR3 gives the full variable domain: GAGVSQSPSNKVTEKGKDVELRCDPISGHTALYWYRQSLGQGLEFLIYFQGNSAPDKSGLPSDRFSAERTGGSVSTLTIQRTQQEDSAVYLCASSLAFSGGGYTFGSGTRLTVV.

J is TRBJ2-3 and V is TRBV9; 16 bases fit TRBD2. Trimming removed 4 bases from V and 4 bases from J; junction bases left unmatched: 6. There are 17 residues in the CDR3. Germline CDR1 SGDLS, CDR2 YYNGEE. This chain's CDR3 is CASSSGLAGGPSDTQYF. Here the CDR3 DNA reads TGTGCCAGCAGCTCGGGACTAGCGGGAGGGCCGTCAGATACGCAGTATTTT.

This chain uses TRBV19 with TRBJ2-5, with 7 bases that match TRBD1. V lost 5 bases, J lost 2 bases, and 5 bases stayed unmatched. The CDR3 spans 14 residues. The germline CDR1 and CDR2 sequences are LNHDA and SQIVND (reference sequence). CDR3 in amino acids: CASSVTGQQETQYF. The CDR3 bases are TGTGCCAGTAGTGTGACGGGACAGCAAGAGACCCAGTACTTC. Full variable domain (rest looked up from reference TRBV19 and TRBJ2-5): DGGITQSPKYLFRKEGQNVTLSCEQNLNHDAMYWYRQDPGQGLRLIYYSQIVNDFQKGDIAEGYSVSREKKESFPLTVTSAQKNPTAFYLCASSVTGQQETQYFGPGTRLLVL.

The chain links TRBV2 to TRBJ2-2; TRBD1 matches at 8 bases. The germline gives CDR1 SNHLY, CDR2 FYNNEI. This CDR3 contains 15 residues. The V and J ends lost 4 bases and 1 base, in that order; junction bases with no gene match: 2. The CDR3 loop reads CASSVDRGNTGELFF. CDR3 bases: TGTGCCAGCAGTGTCGACAGGGGGAACACCGGGGAGCTGTTTTTT.

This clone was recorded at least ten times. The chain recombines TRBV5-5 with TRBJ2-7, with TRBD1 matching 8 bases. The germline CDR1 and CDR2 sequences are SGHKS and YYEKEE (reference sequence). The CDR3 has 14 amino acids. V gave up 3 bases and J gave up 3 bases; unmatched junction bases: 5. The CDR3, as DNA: TGTGCCAGCAGCTATACAGGGGGAGTCTACGAGCAGTACTTC. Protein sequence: CASSYTGGVYEQYF.

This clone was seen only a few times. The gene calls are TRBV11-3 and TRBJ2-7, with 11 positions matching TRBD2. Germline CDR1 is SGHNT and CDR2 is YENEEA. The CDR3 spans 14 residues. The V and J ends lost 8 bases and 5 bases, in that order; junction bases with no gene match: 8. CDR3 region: CASSTGTSGNEQYF. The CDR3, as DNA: TGTGCCAGCTCGACCGGGACTAGCGGCAACGAGCAGTACTTC.

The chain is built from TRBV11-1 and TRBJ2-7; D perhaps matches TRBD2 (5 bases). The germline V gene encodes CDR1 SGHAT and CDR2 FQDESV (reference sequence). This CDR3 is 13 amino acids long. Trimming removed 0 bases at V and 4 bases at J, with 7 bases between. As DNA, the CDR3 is TGTGCCAGCAGCTTAGCGAGGGAGTACGAGCAGTACTTC. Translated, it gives CASSLAREYEQYF.

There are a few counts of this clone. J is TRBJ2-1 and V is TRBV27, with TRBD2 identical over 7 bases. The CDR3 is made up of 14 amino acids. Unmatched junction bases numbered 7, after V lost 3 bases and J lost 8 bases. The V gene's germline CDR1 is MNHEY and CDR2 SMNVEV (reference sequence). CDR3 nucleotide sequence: TGTGCCAGCAGTTTGGGGGGGAGGGGCGATGAGCAGTTCTTC. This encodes CASSLGGRGDEQFF.

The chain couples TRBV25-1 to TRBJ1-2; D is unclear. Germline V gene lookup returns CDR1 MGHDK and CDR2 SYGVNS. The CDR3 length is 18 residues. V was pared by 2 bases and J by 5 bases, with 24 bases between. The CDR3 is CASSEISLQSGLSYGYTF. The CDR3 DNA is TGTGCCAGCAGTGAAATCAGTCTACAATCCGGCTTATCTTATGGCTACACCTTC.

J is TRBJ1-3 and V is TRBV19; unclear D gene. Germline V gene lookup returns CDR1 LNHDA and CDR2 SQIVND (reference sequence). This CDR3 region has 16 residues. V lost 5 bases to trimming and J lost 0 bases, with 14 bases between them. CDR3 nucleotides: TGTGCCAGTAGTTTCAGGACGGGTAGCTCTGGAAACACCATATATTTT. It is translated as CASSFRTGSSGNTIYF.

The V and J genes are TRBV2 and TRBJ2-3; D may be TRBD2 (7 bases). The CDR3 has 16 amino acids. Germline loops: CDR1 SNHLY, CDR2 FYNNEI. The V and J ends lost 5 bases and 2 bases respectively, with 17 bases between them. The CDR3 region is CASSSLYGGPTDTQYF. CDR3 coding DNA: TGTGCCAGCAGTTCCCTCTACGGGGGGCCCACAGATACGCAGTATTTT.

The CDR3 here is CAWSQDRAGTEAFF. The CDR3 DNA is TGTGCCTGGAGTCAAGACAGGGCAGGGACTGAAGCTTTCTTT. The gene calls are TRBV30 and TRBJ1-1; TRBD1 agrees at 7 bases. This CDR3 is 14 amino acids long. The germline CDR1 and CDR2 sequences are GTSNPN and SVGIG (reference sequence). V dropped 2 bases and J dropped 5; count of bases not matched to a gene: 8.

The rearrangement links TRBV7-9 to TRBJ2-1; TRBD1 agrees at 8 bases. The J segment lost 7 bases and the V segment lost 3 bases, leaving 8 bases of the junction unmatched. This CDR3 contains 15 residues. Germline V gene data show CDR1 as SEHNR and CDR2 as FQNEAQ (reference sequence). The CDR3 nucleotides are TGTGCCAGCAGCTTCAACAGGGGGTTTGGGAATGAGCAGTTCTTC. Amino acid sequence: CASSFNRGFGNEQFF. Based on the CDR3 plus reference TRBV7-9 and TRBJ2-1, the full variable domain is DTGVSQNPRHKITKRGQNVTFRCDPISEHNRLYWYRQTLGQGPEFLTYFQNEAQLEKSRLLSDRFSAERPKGSFSTLEIQRTEQGDSAMYLCASSFNRGFGNEQFFGPGTRLTVL.

CDR3 loop: CASSRGTGTDTQYF. In nucleotides, the CDR3 is TGCGCCAGCAGCCGAGGGACAGGGACGGATACGCAGTATTTT. V is TRBV4-3 and J is TRBJ2-3, with 9 bases identical to TRBD1. The germline CDR1 and CDR2 sequences are LGHNA and YSLEER. After removal of 4 bases from V and 6 bases from J, the junction contained 5 bases not matched to a gene. This CDR3 has 14 amino acids.

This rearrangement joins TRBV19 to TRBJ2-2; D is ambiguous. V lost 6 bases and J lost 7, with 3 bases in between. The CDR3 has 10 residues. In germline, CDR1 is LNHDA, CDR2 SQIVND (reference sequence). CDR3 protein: CASRSGELFF. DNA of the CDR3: TGTGCCAGTAGGAGCGGGGAGCTGTTTTTT.

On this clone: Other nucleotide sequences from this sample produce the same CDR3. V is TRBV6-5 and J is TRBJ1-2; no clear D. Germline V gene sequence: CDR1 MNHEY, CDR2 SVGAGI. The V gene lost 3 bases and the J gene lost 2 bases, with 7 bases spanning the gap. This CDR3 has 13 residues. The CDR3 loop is CASSYTANYGYTF. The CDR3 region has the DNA TGTGCCAGCAGTTATACAGCGAACTATGGCTACACCTTC.

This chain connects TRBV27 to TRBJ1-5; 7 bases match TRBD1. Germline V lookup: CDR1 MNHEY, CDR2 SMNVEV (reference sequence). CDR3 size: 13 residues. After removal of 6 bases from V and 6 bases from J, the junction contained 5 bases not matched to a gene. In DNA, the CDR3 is TGTGCCAGCAGGCAGACAGGGACTCAGCCCCAGCATTTT. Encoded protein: CASRQTGTQPQHF.

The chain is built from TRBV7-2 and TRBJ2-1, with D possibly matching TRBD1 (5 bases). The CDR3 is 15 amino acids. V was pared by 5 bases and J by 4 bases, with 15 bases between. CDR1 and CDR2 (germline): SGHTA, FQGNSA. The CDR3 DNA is TGTGCCAGCAGCCCAGGGTCCTCTCTTTACAATGAGCAGTTCTTC. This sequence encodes CASSPGSSLYNEQFF.

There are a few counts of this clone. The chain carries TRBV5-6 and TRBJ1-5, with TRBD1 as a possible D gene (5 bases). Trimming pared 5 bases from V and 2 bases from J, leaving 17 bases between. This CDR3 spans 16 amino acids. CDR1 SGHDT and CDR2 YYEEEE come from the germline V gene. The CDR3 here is CASSYQRGVGNQPQHF. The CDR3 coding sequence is TGTGCCAGCAGTTACCAACGGGGGGTCGGCAATCAGCCCCAGCATTTT.

The chain's CDR3 is CASSQRDRNTDTQYF. DNA of the CDR3: TGCGCCAGCAGCCAACGGGACAGAAACACAGATACGCAGTATTTT. V usage is TRBV5-1 and J usage is TRBJ2-3, with 7 bases matching TRBD1. The J segment lost 2 bases and the V segment lost 4 bases, leaving 7 bases of the junction unmatched. Germline CDR1 and CDR2: SGHRS and YFSETQ. This CDR3 comprises 15 residues.

The CDR3 here is CASNQQGARSGANVLTF. CDR3 DNA sequence: TGTGCCAGCAATCAACAGGGGGCCCGCTCTGGGGCCAACGTCCTGACTTTC. The chain recombines TRBV28 with TRBJ2-6; TRBD1 matches at 9 bases. The CDR3 consists of 17 residues. From germline, CDR1 is MDHEN and CDR2 SYDVKM. J was trimmed by 0 bases and V by 7 bases; bases with no gene match: 7.

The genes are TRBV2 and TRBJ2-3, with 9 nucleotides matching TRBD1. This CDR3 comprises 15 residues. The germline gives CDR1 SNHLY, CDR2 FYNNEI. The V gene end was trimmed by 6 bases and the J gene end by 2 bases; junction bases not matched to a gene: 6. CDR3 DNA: TGTGCCAGCAGACCGGGGGACAGGGACACAGATACGCAGTATTTT. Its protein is CASRPGDRDTDTQYF. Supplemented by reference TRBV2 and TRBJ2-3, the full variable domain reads EPEVTQTPSHQVTQMGQEVILRCVPISNHLYFYWYRQILGQKVEFLVSFYNNEISEKSEIFDDQFSVERPDGSNFTLKIRSTKLEDSAMYFCASRPGDRDTDTQYFGPGTRLTVL.

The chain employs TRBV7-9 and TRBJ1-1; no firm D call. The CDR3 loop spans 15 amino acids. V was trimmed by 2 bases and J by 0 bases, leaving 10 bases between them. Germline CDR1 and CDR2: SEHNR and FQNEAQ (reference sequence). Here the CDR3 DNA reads TGTGCCAGCAGCTTAAATCTGAGAATGAACACTGAAGCTTTCTTT. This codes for CASSLNLRMNTEAFF.

The CDR3 is CASSYGRTGVYEQYF. The CDR3 region has the DNA TGTGCCAGCAGTTACGGACGGACAGGGGTTTACGAGCAGTACTTC. The chain employs TRBV6-5 and TRBJ2-7, with 9 bases that match TRBD1. V was pared by 2 bases and J by 4 bases, with 6 bases of the junction left unmatched. Germline V CDR1 and CDR2: MNHEY, SVGAGI. The length of the CDR3 is 15 residues.

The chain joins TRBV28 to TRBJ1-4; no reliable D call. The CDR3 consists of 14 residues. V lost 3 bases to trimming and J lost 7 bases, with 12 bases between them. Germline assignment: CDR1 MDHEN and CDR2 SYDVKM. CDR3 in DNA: TGTGCCAGCAGTTTGGAGGAGATAGGTGAAAAACTGTTTTTT. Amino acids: CASSLEEIGEKLFF.

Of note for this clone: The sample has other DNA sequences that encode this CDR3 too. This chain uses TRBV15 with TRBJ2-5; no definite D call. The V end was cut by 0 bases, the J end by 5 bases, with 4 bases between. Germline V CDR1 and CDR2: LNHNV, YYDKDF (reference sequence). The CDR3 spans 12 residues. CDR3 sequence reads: CATSRDRETQYF. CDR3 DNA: TGTGCCACCAGCAGAGATCGGGAGACCCAGTACTTC.